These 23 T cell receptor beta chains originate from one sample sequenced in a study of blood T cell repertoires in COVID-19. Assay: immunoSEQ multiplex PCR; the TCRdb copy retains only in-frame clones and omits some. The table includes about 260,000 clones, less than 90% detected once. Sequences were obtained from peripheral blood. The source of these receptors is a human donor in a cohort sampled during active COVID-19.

The CDR3 reads CASSAEDTKHTF. CDR3 coding DNA: TGTGCCAGCAGCGCTGAGGACACTAAGCACACCTTC. This chain connects TRBV9 to TRBJ1-2, with a tentative D call TRBD1 (5 bases). The germline V gene has CDR1 SGDLS and CDR2 YYNGEE. This CDR3 comprises 12 residues. V shed 3 bases and J shed 12 bases, with 15 bases lying between them. Filled out from reference TRBV9 and TRBJ1-2, the complete variable domain reads DSGVTQTPKHLITATGQRVTLRCSPRSGDLSVYWYQQSLDQGLQFLIQYYNGEERAKGNILERFSAQQFPDLHSELNLSSLELGDSALYFCASSAEDTKHTFGSGTRLTVV.

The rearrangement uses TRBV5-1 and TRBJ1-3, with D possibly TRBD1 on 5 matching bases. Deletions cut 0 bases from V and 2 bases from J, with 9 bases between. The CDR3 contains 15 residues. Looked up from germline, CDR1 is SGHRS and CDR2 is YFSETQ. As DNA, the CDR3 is TGCGCCAGCAGCTTGGAAGGGGCGACTGGAAACACCATATATTTT. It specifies CASSLEGATGNTIYF.

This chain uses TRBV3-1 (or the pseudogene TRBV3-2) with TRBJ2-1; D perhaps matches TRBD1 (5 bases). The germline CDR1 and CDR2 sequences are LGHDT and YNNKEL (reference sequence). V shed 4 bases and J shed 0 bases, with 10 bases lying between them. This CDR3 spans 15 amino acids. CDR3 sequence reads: CASSPDRLSYNEQFF. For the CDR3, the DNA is TGTGCCAGCAGCCCAGACAGACTCTCCTACAATGAGCAGTTCTTC.

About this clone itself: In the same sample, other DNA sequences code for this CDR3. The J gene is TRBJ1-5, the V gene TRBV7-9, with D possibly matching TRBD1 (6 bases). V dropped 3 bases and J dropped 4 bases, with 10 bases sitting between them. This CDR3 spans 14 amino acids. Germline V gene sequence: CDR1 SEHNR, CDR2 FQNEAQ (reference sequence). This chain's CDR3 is CASSFGQGNQPQHF. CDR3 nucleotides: TGTGCCAGCAGCTTCGGTCAGGGGAATCAGCCCCAGCATTTT.

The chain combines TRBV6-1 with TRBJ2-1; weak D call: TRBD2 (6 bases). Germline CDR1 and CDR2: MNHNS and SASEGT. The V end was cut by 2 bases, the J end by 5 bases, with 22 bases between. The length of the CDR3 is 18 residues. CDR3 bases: TGTGCCAGCAGTGAATATACCGGGGACTCCCCCGTAAACAATGAGCAGTTCTTC. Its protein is CASSEYTGDSPVNNEQFF.

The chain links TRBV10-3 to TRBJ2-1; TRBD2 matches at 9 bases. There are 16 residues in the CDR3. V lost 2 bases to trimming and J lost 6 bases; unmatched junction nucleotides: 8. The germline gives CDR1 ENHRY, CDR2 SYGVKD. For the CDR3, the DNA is TGTGCCATCAGTGAGGGGACTAGCAGGTTTATCAATGAGCAGTTCTTC. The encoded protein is CAISEGTSRFINEQFF.

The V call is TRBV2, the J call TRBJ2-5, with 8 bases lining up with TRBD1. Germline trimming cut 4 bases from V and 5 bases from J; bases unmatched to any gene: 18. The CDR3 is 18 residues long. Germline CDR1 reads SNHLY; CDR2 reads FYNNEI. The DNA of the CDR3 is TGTGCCAGCAGTGCACCAGGGGGCCGGAGTCTTTTAGTCGAGACCCAGTACTTC. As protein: CASSAPGGRSLLVETQYF.

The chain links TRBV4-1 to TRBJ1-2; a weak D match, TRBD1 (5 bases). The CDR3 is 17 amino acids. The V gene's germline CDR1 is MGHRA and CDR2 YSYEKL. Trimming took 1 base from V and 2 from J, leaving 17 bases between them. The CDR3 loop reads CASSQVSETASNYGYTF. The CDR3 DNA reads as TGCGCCAGCAGCCAAGTTTCTGAGACAGCCTCGAACTATGGCTACACCTTC.

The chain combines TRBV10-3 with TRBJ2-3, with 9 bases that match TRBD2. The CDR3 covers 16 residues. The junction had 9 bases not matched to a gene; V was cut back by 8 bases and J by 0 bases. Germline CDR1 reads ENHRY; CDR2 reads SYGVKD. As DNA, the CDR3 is TGTGCCATCCGCGCAAAGACTAGCGGCAGCACAGATACGCAGTATTTT. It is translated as CAIRAKTSGSTDTQYF.

The CDR3, as DNA: TGTGCCACCAGTGTTACAGGGGTCCAGTACTTC. It translates to CATSVTGVQYF. The rearrangement links TRBV24-1 to TRBJ2-5; 7 bases are shared with TRBD1. After removal of 5 bases from V and 10 bases from J, the junction contained 3 bases not matched to a gene. CDR3 length: 11 residues. CDR1 KGHDR and CDR2 SFDVKD come from the germline V gene.

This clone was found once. CDR3 protein: CASSFKLQQGIDTQYF. CDR3 nucleotides: TGTGCCAGCAGCTTCAAGCTTCAGCAGGGCATAGATACGCAGTATTTT. The chain employs TRBV5-4 and TRBJ2-3; D possibly corresponds to TRBD1 (5 bases). V lost 2 bases and J lost 5, with 18 bases in between. There are 16 residues in the CDR3. CDR1 is SGHNT and CDR2 is YYREEE in the germline V gene (reference sequence).

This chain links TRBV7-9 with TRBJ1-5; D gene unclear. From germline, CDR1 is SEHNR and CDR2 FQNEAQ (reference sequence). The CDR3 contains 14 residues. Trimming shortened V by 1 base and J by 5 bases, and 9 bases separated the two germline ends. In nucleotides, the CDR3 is TGTGCCAGCAGCTTAGAAACGGGGTATCAGCCCCAGCATTTT. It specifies CASSLETGYQPQHF.

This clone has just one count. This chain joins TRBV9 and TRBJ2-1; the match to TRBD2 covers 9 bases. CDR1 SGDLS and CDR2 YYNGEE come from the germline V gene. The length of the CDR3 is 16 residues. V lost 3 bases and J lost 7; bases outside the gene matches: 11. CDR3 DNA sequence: TGTGCCAGCAGCGGAGGGCGGGAGGGCCGATTTAATGAGCAGTTCTTC. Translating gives CASSGGREGRFNEQFF.

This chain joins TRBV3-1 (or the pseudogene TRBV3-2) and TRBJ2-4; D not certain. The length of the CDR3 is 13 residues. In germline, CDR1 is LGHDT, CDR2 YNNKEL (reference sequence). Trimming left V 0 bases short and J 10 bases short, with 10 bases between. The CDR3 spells CASSQDLWSIQYF. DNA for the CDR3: TGTGCCAGCAGCCAAGACCTATGGTCTATTCAGTACTTC.

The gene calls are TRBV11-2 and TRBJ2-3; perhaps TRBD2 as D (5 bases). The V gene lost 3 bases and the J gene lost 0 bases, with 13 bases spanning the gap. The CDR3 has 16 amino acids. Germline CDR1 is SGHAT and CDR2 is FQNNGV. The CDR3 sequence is CASSLYRGSSTDTQYF. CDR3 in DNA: TGTGCCAGCAGCTTGTACCGCGGGTCTAGCACAGATACGCAGTATTTT. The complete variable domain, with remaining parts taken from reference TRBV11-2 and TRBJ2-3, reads EAGVAQSPRYKIIEKRQSVAFWCNPISGHATLYWYQQILGQGPKLLIQFQNNGVVDDSQLPKDRFSAERLKGVDSTLKIQPAKLEDSAVYLCASSLYRGSSTDTQYFGPGTRLTVL.

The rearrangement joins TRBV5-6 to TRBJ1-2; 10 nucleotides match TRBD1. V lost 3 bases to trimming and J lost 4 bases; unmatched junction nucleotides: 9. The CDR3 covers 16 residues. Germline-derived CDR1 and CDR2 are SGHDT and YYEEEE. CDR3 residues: CASSSTGDRGSYGYTF. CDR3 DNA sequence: TGTGCCAGCAGCTCAACCGGGGACAGGGGATCCTATGGCTACACCTTC.

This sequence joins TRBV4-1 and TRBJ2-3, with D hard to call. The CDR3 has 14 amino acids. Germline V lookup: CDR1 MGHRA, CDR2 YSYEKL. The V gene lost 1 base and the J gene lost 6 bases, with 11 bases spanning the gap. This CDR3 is CASSQAGSSDTQYF. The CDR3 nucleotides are TGCGCCAGCAGCCAAGCCGGGTCCTCCGATACGCAGTATTTT.

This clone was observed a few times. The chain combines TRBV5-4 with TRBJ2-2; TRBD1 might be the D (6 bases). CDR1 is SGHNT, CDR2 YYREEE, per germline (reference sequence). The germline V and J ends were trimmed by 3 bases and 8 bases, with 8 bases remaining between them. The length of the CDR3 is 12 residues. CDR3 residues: CASSWGTGELFF. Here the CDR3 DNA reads TGTGCCAGCAGCTGGGGGACAGGGGAGCTGTTTTTT.

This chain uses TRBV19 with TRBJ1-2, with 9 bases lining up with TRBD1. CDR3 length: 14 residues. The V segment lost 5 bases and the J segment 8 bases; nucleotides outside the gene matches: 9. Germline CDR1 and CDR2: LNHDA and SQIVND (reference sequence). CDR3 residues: CASSPRTGVDGYTF. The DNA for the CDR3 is TGTGCCAGTAGTCCCCGGACAGGGGTAGACGGCTACACCTTC.

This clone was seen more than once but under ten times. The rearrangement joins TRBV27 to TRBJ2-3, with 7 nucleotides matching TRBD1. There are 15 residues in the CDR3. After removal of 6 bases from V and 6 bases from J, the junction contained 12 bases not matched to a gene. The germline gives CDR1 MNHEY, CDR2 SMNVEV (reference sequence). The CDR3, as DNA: TGTGCCAGCAGCGACCGGACAGGCCCTCGGGATACGCAGTATTTT. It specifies CASSDRTGPRDTQYF.

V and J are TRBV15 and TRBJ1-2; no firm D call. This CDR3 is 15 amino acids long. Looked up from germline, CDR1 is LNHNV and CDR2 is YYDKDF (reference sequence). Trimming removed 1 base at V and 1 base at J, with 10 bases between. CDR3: CATSRARTDNYGYTF. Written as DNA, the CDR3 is TGTGCCACCAGCAGAGCGCGCACTGATAACTATGGCTACACCTTC.

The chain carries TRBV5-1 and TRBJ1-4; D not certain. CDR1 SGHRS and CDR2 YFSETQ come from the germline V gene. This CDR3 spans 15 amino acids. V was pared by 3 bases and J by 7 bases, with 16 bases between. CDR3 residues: CASSWTGIVFEKLFF. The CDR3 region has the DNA TGCGCCAGCAGCTGGACCGGGATCGTCTTTGAAAAACTGTTTTTT.

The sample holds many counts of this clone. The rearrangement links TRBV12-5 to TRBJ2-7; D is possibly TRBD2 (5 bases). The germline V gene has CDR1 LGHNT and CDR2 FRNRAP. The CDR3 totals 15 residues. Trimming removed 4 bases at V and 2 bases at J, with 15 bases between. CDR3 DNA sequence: TGTGCTAGTGGTTCTGGCGCGGGCGCTGCCTACGAGCAGTACTTC. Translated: CASGSGAGAAYEQYF.